Listed below are T cell receptor beta chains from one sample, sequenced in a study of early T cells in non-severe SARS-CoV-2 infection. Each CDR3 protein gets one entry after TCRdb re-called the 5' RACE reads with MiXCR. The profile shows about 25,000 distinct CDR3 sequences, roughly 4.4% of them singletons. The material sequenced was whole blood. The receptors here all came from an adult who was a healthcare worker with PCR-confirmed SARS-CoV-2 infection or an uninfected control (not recorded which). Both conserved end residues are part of each CDR3. A D gene is named only where the DNA matches it firmly. Where a row states a size, it is once, few, many or the class of an expanded clone; other rows omit it.

cdr3_aa	cdr3_nt	clone_size	j_call	v_call	d_call
CASTISGTDVNEQFF	TGTGCCAGCACTATCTCCGGGACAGATGTCAATGAGCAGTTCTTC	many	TRBJ2-1	TRBV6-1	TRBD1
CASSPGQGPADTQYF	TGTGCCAGCAGCCCGGGACAGGGTCCCGCAGATACGCAGTATTTT	many	TRBJ2-3	TRBV7-8	TRBD1
CSAGTSGRFNEQFF	TGCAGTGCTGGGACTAGCGGGAGATTCAATGAGCAGTTCTTC	many	TRBJ2-1	TRBV20-1	TRBD2
CASSLPTDTYEQYF	TGTGCCAGCAGCTTACCAACAGATACCTACGAGCAGTACTTC	NA	TRBJ2-7	TRBV7-9	NA
CASSRGRLNQPQHF	TGTGCCAGCAGCCGGGGACGGCTCAATCAGCCCCAGCATTTT	many	TRBJ1-5	TRBV7-2	NA
CASSSKNTGELFF	TGTGCCAGCAGTTCAAAGAACACCGGGGAGCTGTTTTTT	few	TRBJ2-2	TRBV2	NA
CASRNRPTEQFF	TGTGCCAGCAGAAACCGGCCGACTGAGCAGTTCTTC	many	TRBJ2-1	TRBV6-5	NA
CASSPSSSYNEQFF	TGTGCCAGCTCACCCTCTAGCTCCTACAATGAGCAGTTCTTC	many	TRBJ2-1	TRBV18	NA
CSARMANAPNYGYTF	TGCAGTGCTAGAATGGCTAACGCTCCTAACTATGGCTACACCTTC	NA	TRBJ1-2	TRBV20-1	NA
CASSSGLAGGDGRVAQYF	TGTGCCAGCAGCTCCGGACTAGCGGGAGGGGACGGAAGGGTGGCCCAGTACTTC	many	TRBJ2-5	TRBV7-3	TRBD2
CAISPVLAGVGEQFF	TGTGCCATCAGCCCCGTTCTAGCGGGAGTCGGTGAGCAGTTCTTC	many	TRBJ2-1	TRBV10-3	TRBD2
CASKRASGSVDTGELFF	TGTGCCAGTAAGCGGGCTAGCGGGAGTGTGGACACCGGGGAGCTGTTTTTT	many	TRBJ2-2	TRBV11-1	TRBD2
CASTTHGVTEAFF	TGTGCCAGCACCACCCACGGGGTGACTGAAGCTTTCTTT	many	TRBJ1-1	TRBV12-3/TRBV12-4	NA
CSATWAGGETQYF	TGCAGTGCTACCTGGGCGGGGGGAGAGACCCAGTACTTC	NA	TRBJ2-5	TRBV20-1	TRBD2
CSAARTAYYGYTF	TGCAGTGCTGCTCGGACAGCCTACTATGGCTACACCTTC	many	TRBJ1-2	TRBV20-1	NA
CASSYNLGLAGREQFF	TGTGCCAGCAGTTACAATCTGGGACTAGCGGGACGCGAGCAGTTCTTC	many	TRBJ2-1	TRBV6-2/TRBV6-3	TRBD2
CASSLEGGSNYEQYF	TGCGCCAGCAGCTTGGAAGGCGGGAGTAACTACGAGCAGTACTTC	NA	TRBJ2-7	TRBV5-1	TRBD2
CSAWTNTPRGSYNEQFF	TGCAGTGCTTGGACTAATACGCCCCGGGGCTCCTACAATGAGCAGTTCTTC	medium-sized	TRBJ2-1	TRBV20-1	NA
CASSFGASGSYEQYF	TGTGCCAGCAGCTTCGGGGCTAGCGGGAGTTACGAGCAGTACTTC	many	TRBJ2-7	TRBV7-9	TRBD2
CSARAPAGGENQPQHF	TGCAGTGCTAGAGCTCCAGCAGGGGGCGAGAATCAGCCCCAGCATTTT	many	TRBJ1-5	TRBV20-1	TRBD1
CASSQDLFRGNTGELFF	TGCGCCAGCAGCCAAGATCTTTTTAGGGGGAACACCGGGGAGCTGTTTTTT	many	TRBJ2-2	TRBV4-3	NA
CAISEPTSGSTKQETQYF	TGTGCCATCAGTGAGCCGACTAGCGGGAGCACCAAACAAGAGACCCAGTACTTC	many	TRBJ2-5	TRBV10-3	TRBD2
CASSLSGLWASGTETKNIQYF	TGTGCCAGCAGTCTATCCGGCCTGTGGGCTAGCGGGACTGAGACCAAAAACATTCAGTACTTC	many	TRBJ2-4	TRBV6-2/TRBV6-3	TRBD2
CASGLAPGTGTDQPQHF	TGTGCTAGTGGTTTGGCACCAGGGACAGGGACGGATCAGCCCCAGCATTTT	many	TRBJ1-5	TRBV12-5	TRBD1
CASRKTSVKKISTDTQYF	TGTGCCAGCAGAAAGACTAGCGTCAAAAAGATAAGCACAGATACGCAGTATTTT	many	TRBJ2-3	TRBV28	TRBD2
CAISRVAESSYNEQFF	TGTGCCATCAGTCGAGTAGCGGAGAGCTCCTACAATGAGCAGTTCTTC	few	TRBJ2-1	TRBV10-3	NA
CASSLAPAGLSNEQFF	TGTGCCAGCAGTTTAGCGCCAGCGGGACTAAGTAATGAGCAGTTCTTC	few	TRBJ2-1	TRBV12-3/TRBV12-4	TRBD2
CATKSGSQETQYF	TGTGCCACGAAAAGCGGGAGTCAAGAGACCCAGTACTTC	many	TRBJ2-5	TRBV15	TRBD2
CASREDGSNQPQHF	TGTGCCAGCAGGGAAGACGGTAGCAATCAGCCCCAGCATTTT	few	TRBJ1-5	TRBV2	NA
CASSQEYRQQELFF	TGTGCCAGCAGCCAAGAATATAGACAGCAGGAGCTGTTTTTT	NA	TRBJ2-2	TRBV14	NA
CASSLADTDTGELFF	TGTGCCAGCAGCTTGGCCGACACTGACACCGGGGAGCTGTTTTTT	many	TRBJ2-2	TRBV5-4	NA
CASSLGQNSHYGYTF	TGTGCCAGCAGCCTGGGACAGAATTCTCACTATGGCTACACCTTC	many	TRBJ1-2	TRBV12-3/TRBV12-4	TRBD1
CSARDFRQPNEKLFF	TGCAGTGCTAGAGATTTCCGGCAGCCTAATGAAAAACTGTTTTTT	many	TRBJ1-4	TRBV20-1	NA
CASSPTPSTGGNEQFF	TGTGCCAGCAGCCCAACCCCTTCTACAGGGGGCAATGAGCAGTTCTTC	many	TRBJ2-1	TRBV7-2	TRBD1
CSVANGQGGTGELFF	TGCAGCGTGGCCAACGGACAGGGAGGCACCGGGGAGCTGTTTTTT	NA	TRBJ2-2	TRBV29-1	TRBD1
CASSTGNTEAFF	TGTGCCAGCAGTACAGGGAACACTGAAGCTTTCTTT	many	TRBJ1-1	TRBV6-6	NA
CSARDTGLADLTDTQYF	TGCAGTGCTAGAGATACCGGCCTAGCGGATCTCACAGATACGCAGTATTTT	medium-sized	TRBJ2-3	TRBV20-1	TRBD2
CSAPLGGATHEQYF	TGCAGTGCCCCTCTGGGCGGGGCCACCCACGAGCAGTACTTC	NA	TRBJ2-7	TRBV20-1	NA
CASSPTSGRFYEQYF	TGTGCCAGCAGCCCTACTAGCGGGAGATTCTACGAGCAGTACTTC	many	TRBJ2-7	TRBV6-2/TRBV6-3	TRBD2
CASSLGGTGTGANVLTF	TGTGCCAGCAGCTTAGGAGGGACAGGGACTGGGGCCAACGTCCTGACTTTC	many	TRBJ2-6	TRBV7-3	TRBD1
CASSQDKGGPNEQFF	TGTGCCAGCAGCCAGGACAAGGGGGGCCCCAATGAGCAGTTCTTC	NA	TRBJ2-1	TRBV12-3/TRBV12-4	NA
CASSLGASTRDEQFF	TGTGCCAGCAGCTTAGGAGCTAGTACGAGGGATGAGCAGTTCTTC	many	TRBJ2-1	TRBV7-2	NA
CASSFTRDTGELFF	TGTGCTAGCAGCTTTACTAGGGACACCGGGGAGCTGTTTTTT	many	TRBJ2-2	TRBV7-7	NA
CASSPFSGSAYEQYF	TGTGCCAGCAGTCCCTTCAGCGGGAGTGCCTACGAGCAGTACTTC	many	TRBJ2-7	TRBV6-2/TRBV6-3	TRBD2
CASSQSVQHNQPQHF	TGTGCCAGCAGCCAGAGCGTGCAGCACAATCAGCCCCAGCATTTT	few	TRBJ1-5	TRBV7-2	NA
CASSQRSETQYF	TGTGCCAGCAGCCAACGGTCCGAGACCCAGTACTTC	NA	TRBJ2-5	TRBV3-1	NA
CASSLEYEGPSYEQYF	TGTGCCAGCAGCTTAGAATACGAGGGCCCCTCCTACGAGCAGTACTTC	many	TRBJ2-7	TRBV7-8	NA
CASSQDMGRVTDTQYF	TGCGCCAGCAGCCAAGATATGGGCAGGGTCACAGATACGCAGTATTTT	many	TRBJ2-3	TRBV4-3	NA
CASSLRYANTEAFF	TGTGCCAGCAGCTTGCGGTATGCGAACACTGAAGCTTTCTTT	many	TRBJ1-1	TRBV5-6	NA
CAWEKGLSTYNEQFF	TGTGCCTGGGAGAAGGGACTAAGTACCTACAATGAGCAGTTCTTC	many	TRBJ2-1	TRBV30	TRBD2
CASSVQGLTGELFF	TGTGCCAGCAGCGTACAGGGGCTAACCGGGGAGCTGTTTTTT	few	TRBJ2-2	TRBV9	NA
CASSLEVNTGELFF	TGTGCCAGCAGCTTAGAGGTGAACACCGGGGAGCTGTTTTTT	many	TRBJ2-2	TRBV5-8	NA
CASSLAAPQMNEQFF	TGTGCCAGCAGTCTTGCAGCGCCCCAAATGAATGAGCAGTTCTTC	NA	TRBJ2-1	TRBV25-1	NA